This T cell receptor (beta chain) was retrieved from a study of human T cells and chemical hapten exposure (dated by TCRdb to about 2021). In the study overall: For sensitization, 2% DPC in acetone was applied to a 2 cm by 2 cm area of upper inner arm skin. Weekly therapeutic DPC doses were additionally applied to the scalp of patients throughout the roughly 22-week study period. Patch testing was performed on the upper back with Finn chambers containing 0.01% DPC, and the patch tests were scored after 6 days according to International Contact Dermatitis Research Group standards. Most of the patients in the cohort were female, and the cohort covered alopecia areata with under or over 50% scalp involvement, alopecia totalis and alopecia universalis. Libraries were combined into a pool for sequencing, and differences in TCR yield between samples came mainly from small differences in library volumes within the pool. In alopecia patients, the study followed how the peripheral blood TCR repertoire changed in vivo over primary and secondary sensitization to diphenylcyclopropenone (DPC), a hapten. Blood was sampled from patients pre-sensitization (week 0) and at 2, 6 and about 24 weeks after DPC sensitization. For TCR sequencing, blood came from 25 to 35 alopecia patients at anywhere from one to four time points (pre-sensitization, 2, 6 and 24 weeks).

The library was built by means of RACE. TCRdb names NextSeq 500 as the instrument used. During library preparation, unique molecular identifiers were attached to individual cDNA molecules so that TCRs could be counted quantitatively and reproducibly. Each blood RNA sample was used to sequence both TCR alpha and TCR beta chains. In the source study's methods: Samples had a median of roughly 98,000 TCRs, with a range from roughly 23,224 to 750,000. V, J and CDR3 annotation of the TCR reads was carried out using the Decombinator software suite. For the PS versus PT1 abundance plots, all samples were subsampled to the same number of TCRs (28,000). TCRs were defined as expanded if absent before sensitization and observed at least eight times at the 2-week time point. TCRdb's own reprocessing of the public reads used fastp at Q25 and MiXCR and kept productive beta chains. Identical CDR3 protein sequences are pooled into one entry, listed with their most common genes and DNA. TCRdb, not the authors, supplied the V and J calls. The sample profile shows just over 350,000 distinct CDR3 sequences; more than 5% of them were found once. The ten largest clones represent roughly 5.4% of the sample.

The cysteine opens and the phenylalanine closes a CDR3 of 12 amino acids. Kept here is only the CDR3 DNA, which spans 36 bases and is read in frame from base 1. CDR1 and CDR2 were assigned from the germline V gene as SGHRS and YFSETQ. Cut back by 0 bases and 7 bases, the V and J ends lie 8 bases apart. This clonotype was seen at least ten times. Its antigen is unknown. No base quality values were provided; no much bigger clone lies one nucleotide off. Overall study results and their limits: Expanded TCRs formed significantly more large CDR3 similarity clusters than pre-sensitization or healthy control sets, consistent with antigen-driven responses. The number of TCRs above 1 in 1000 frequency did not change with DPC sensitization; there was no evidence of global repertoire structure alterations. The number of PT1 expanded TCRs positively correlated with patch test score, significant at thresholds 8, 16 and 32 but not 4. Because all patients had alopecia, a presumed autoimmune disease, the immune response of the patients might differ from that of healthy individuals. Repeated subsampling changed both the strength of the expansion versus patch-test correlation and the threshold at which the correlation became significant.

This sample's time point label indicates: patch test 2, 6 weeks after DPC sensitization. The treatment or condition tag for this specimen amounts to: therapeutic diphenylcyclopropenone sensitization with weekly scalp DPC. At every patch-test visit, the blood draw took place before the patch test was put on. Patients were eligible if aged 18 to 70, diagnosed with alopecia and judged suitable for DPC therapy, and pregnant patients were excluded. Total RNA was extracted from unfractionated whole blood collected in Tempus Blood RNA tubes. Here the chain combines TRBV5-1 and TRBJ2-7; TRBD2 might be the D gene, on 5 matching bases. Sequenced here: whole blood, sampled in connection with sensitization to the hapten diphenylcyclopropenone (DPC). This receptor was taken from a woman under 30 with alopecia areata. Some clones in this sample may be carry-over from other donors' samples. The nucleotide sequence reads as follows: TGCGCCAGCAGCTTGGATCGGGGAGAGCAGTACTTC. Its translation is CASSLDRGEQYF.